This T cell receptor beta chain was found in a study of T cell responses to AZD1222 COVID-19 vaccine. Study results and caveats: Repertoires were collected only later (after the peak T cell response had occurred). Donors skewed white British and female; clonal diversity was possibly underestimated. At baseline, just 6 or 7 AZD1222 recipients tested seropositive. The CD4 TCRs associated with vaccination extended across spike and predominated at 160-218 and 743-854.

Measured with immunoSEQ multiplex PCR; TCRdb has only the in-frame clones, and not every one. The sample yields over 65,000 clones, about 90% seen once. Trimming cost V 6 bases and J 2 bases, with 12 bases left between them. The germline V gene has CDR1 SGHTA and CDR2 FQGNSA. CDR3 length: 14 residues. With respect to this clone: What it binds is unknown.

The material was peripheral blood, obtained on day 0 of MenACWY control vaccination. The rearrangement uses TRBV7-2 and TRBJ2-3, with D perhaps being TRBD1 or TRBD2 (5 bases each). The TCR sequence derives from an adult in good health. CDR3 residues: CASRPGPNTDTQYF. CDR3 bases: TGTGCCAGCAGGCCGGGACCAAACACAGATACGCAGTATTTT. Filled out from reference TRBV7-2 and TRBJ2-3, the complete variable domain reads GAGVSQSPSNKVTEKGKDVELRCDPISGHTALYWYRQSLGQGLEFLIYFQGNSAPDKSGLPSDRFSAERTGGSVSTLTIQRTQQEDSAVYLCASRPGPNTDTQYFGPGTRLTVL.